The text below deals with one T cell receptor (beta chain). Its antigen is undetermined. Reverse transcription of about 0.5 to 1 ug RNA was carried out with random hexamers. Across 54 Vbeta and 13 Jbeta, immunoSEQ multiplex PCR amplified TCR beta CDR3. TCRdb reanalysed the immunoSEQ multiplex PCR reads using MiXCR and keeps one entry per CDR3 protein. Of tens of thousands of distinct CDR3 sequences listed, 91% are singletons. Those who served as multiple sclerosis controls were treatment-naive patients with stable or active relapsing-remitting disease. The TEMRA cells underwent FACS enrichment, while the CD8+ and CD4+ T cells underwent negative isolation. The ends lost 6 bases at V and 5 bases at J; junction bases unmatched: 7. This CDR3 contains 14 residues. This record comes from a study of CD8 T cells in Susac syndrome. Points from the study as a whole: It was acknowledged by the study that relatively few individuals were included in its TCR sequencing and HLA analysis.

This TCR was recovered from a human donor with multiple sclerosis. Sequencing was done on a sample of CD8+ T cells from PBMCs. This chain uses TRBV12-3 or TRBV12-4 with TRBJ1-2, with 9 bases identical to TRBD1. CDR3 coding DNA: TGTGCCAGCAGGCGGACAGGGGAACCGTATGGCTACACCTTC. Protein sequence: CASRRTGEPYGYTF.